Each of the 22 T cell receptor beta chains below was sequenced from the same sample in a study of graft-versus-host responses after intestinal transplantation. Intraepithelial and lamina propria lymphocytes were released after the graft tissue was processed. Some clones are missing from TCRdb's copy, which holds only in-frame ones; the method was immunoSEQ multiplex PCR. This sample has about 9,600 clones; 86% occur once, and the top ten carry roughly 5.2%. The specimen was ileum tissue, collected approximately 700 days after intestinal transplantation. These receptors were obtained from a human patient who received an intestinal transplant, so some T cells may come from the graft donor.

V gene TRBV9 combines with J gene TRBJ2-7; 8 bases agree with TRBD2. Trimming removed 6 bases from V and 7 bases from J; junction bases left unmatched: 9. This CDR3 spans 13 amino acids. CDR1 is SGDLS and CDR2 is YYNGEE in the germline V gene. This CDR3 reads CASTERGLGEQYF. The DNA of the CDR3 is TGTGCCAGCACCGAGCGGGGGCTCGGGGAGCAGTACTTC.

The chain recombines TRBV11-2 with TRBJ2-1; D gene ambiguous. Deletions cut 3 bases from V and 7 bases from J, with 19 bases between. CDR1 and CDR2 from the germline V gene are SGHAT and FQNNGV. The CDR3 runs to 16 residues. The CDR3 DNA sequence: TGTGCCAGCAGCTTTTCCTTTGGCTCGCTGGGGAATGAGCAGTTCTTC. Translation gives CASSFSFGSLGNEQFF.

This clone has only one observation. This sequence joins TRBV18 and TRBJ2-2, with a possible D match to TRBD2 (5 bases). V was trimmed by 2 bases and J by 5 bases, leaving 21 bases between them. CDR1 is KGHSH and CDR2 is LQKENI in the germline V gene. The CDR3 runs 18 residues. The CDR3, as DNA: TGTGCCAGCTCACCAGGGCGGGCGAACGACCGAGTTACCGGGGAGCTGTTTTTT. It specifies CASSPGRANDRVTGELFF.

A remark on this clone: The junction shows a germline mismatch at one end, possibly a read error. The chain links TRBV5-3 to TRBJ2-5; D might be TRBD2 (5 bases). TRBV5-3 falls under the ORF class, with uncertain function. The CDR3 runs to 13 residues. DNA of the CDR3: TGTGCCAGCAGCTTGAGGGCCCAAGAGACCCAGTACTTC. Its protein product is CASSLRAQETQYF.

The V call is TRBV5-6, the J call TRBJ2-7; D is undetermined. CDR1 SGHDT and CDR2 YYEEEE come from the germline V gene. Trimming removed 4 bases from V and 3 bases from J, with 5 bases in between. The CDR3 extends over 11 amino acids. The CDR3: CASSRNYEQYF. The CDR3 DNA follows: TGTGCCAGCAGCCGAAACTACGAGCAGTACTTC.

This clone was detected once. The chain carries TRBV28 and TRBJ2-7, with 11 bases that match TRBD2. Germline CDR1 is MDHEN and CDR2 is SYDVKM. The CDR3 runs to 14 residues. The junction had 4 bases not matched to a gene; V was cut back by 6 bases and J by 3 bases. The CDR3 DNA reads as TGTGCCAGCAGACCCGGGACTAGCGGCTACGAGCAGTACTTC. This gives the protein CASRPGTSGYEQYF.

CDR3 protein: CASSYPQGPYEQYF. CDR3 bases: TGTGCCAGCAGTTACCCACAAGGGCCCTACGAGCAGTACTTC. This chain links TRBV6-5 with TRBJ2-7, with unresolved D. The V end was cut by 2 bases, the J end by 2 bases, with 10 bases between. The CDR3 is made up of 14 amino acids. Germline assignment: CDR1 MNHEY and CDR2 SVGAGI.

This clone came up a few times. This chain connects TRBV6-1 to TRBJ1-6; no firm D call. Germline-derived CDR1 and CDR2 are MNHNS and SASEGT. The CDR3 has 12 amino acids. V was shortened by 2 bases and J by 10 bases, with 6 bases between the two germline ends. CDR3 sequence (DNA): TGTGCCAGCAGTGAACTCGGGTCACCCCTCCACTTT. Encoded protein: CASSELGSPLHF.

V and J are TRBV4-1 and TRBJ2-7; tentatively, D is TRBD1 or TRBD2 (5 bases each). Germline V gives CDR1 MGHRA, CDR2 YSYEKL. Trimming left V 4 bases short and J 2 bases short, with 12 bases between. There are 14 residues in the CDR3. CDR3 loop: CASSRPGRTYEQYF. Here the CDR3 DNA reads TGCGCCAGCAGCCGCCCGGGACGGACCTACGAGCAGTACTTC.

The rearrangement joins TRBV5-5 to TRBJ1-2; D might be TRBD1 (5 bases). The CDR3 extends over 13 amino acids. Germline V gene data show CDR1 as SGHKS and CDR2 as YYEKEE (reference sequence). V gave up 2 bases and J gave up 7 bases, with 12 bases separating them. CDR3 residues: CASSLGQGFGYTF. CDR3 nucleotide sequence: TGTGCCAGCAGCTTAGGGCAGGGATTTGGCTACACCTTC.

This rearrangement joins TRBV28 to TRBJ2-7, with TRBD2 identical over 10 bases. With V trimmed by 2 bases and J by 8 bases, 12 bases remained unmatched. Germline CDR1 and CDR2: MDHEN and SYDVKM. The CDR3 spans 16 residues. CDR3 in amino acids: CASSLNPSGRVAQQYF. The CDR3 DNA is TGTGCCAGCAGTTTAAACCCGAGCGGGAGGGTCGCCCAGCAGTACTTC.

This chain uses TRBV7-9 with TRBJ1-3; D call uncertain. Trimming pared 2 bases from V and 0 bases from J, leaving 11 bases between. The CDR3 covers 16 residues. Germline V lookup: CDR1 SEHNR, CDR2 FQNEAQ (reference sequence). The CDR3 region is CASSLPQVLSGNTIYF. The CDR3 coding sequence is TGTGCCAGCAGCTTACCCCAGGTTCTCTCTGGAAACACCATATATTTT.

The genes are TRBV9 and TRBJ1-1, with D perhaps TRBD1 (5 bases). Germline CDR1 and CDR2: SGDLS and YYNGEE. This CDR3 region has 15 residues. Trimming stripped 1 base from V and 1 base from J, with 11 bases between. This CDR3 reads CASSVYPGGNTEAFF. CDR3 DNA: TGTGCCAGCAGCGTATATCCCGGGGGGAACACTGAAGCTTTCTTT.

The chain couples TRBV6-1 to TRBJ1-2; D perhaps matches TRBD1 (6 bases). CDR3 length equals 14 residues. CDR1 is MNHNS, CDR2 SASEGT, per germline. V lost 7 bases to trimming and J lost 4 bases, with 16 bases between them. This CDR3 reads CASTRPGQLYGYTF. CDR3 nucleotide sequence: TGTGCCAGCACCCGCCCAGGACAGCTCTATGGCTACACCTTC.

The chain combines TRBV2 with TRBJ2-5; the D is unclear. CDR1 is SNHLY, CDR2 FYNNEI, per germline. V lost 1 base and J 1 base, leaving 16 bases between the germline ends. The CDR3 is 17 residues long. The CDR3 region has the DNA TGTGCCAGCAGTGAAGATAGTGTGGCTGTCGGCCAAGAGACCCAGTACTTC. It yields the protein CASSEDSVAVGQETQYF. The full variable domain, in which reference TRBV2 and TRBJ2-5 provide the parts outside the CDR3, is EPEVTQTPSHQVTQMGQEVILRCVPISNHLYFYWYRQILGQKVEFLVSFYNNEISEKSEIFDDQFSVERPDGSNFTLKIRSTKLEDSAMYFCASSEDSVAVGQETQYFGPGTRLLVL.

The chain couples TRBV5-4 to TRBJ1-1; no firm D call. The CDR3 is made up of 15 amino acids. The ends were cut back, 0 bases at V and 5 bases at J, with 14 bases in the middle. Germline lookup yields CDR1 SGHNT and CDR2 YYREEE (reference sequence). The CDR3 DNA reads as TGTGCCAGCAGCTTGGGTGGAGGGTCGGGGACTGAAGCTTTCTTT. It encodes CASSLGGGSGTEAFF.

This clone has just one count. This chain uses TRBV10-3 with TRBJ1-1; no clear D gene. The V gene lost 5 bases and the J gene lost 1 base, with 5 bases spanning the gap. Germline lookup yields CDR1 ENHRY and CDR2 SYGVKD. CDR3 size: 12 residues. This chain's CDR3 is CAISTENTEAFF. CDR3 nucleotide sequence: TGTGCCATCAGTACGGAGAACACTGAAGCTTTCTTT.

This chain uses TRBV6-4 with TRBJ1-2, with D unresolved. The length of the CDR3 is 13 residues. Trimming removed 0 bases at V and 2 bases at J, with 4 bases between. Germline V CDR1 and CDR2: MRHNA, SNTAGT. For the CDR3, the DNA is TGTGCCAGCAGTGACTCAGGGAACTATGGCTACACCTTC. Translated, it gives CASSDSGNYGYTF.

V gene TRBV7-9 combines with J gene TRBJ1-5, with 9 bases lining up with TRBD1. After removal of 5 bases from V and 4 bases from J, the junction contained 3 bases not matched to a gene. The germline gives CDR1 SEHNR, CDR2 FQNEAQ (reference sequence). This CDR3 has 14 amino acids. The CDR3 reads CASSLGTGNQPQHF. The CDR3 DNA is TGTGCCAGCAGCCTAGGGACAGGGAATCAGCCCCAGCATTTT. Filled out from reference TRBV7-9 and TRBJ1-5, the complete variable domain reads DTGVSQNPRHKITKRGQNVTFRCDPISEHNRLYWYRQTLGQGPEFLTYFQNEAQLEKSRLLSDRFSAERPKGSFSTLEIQRTEQGDSAMYLCASSLGTGNQPQHFGDGTRLSIL.

This rearrangement joins TRBV5-4 to TRBJ2-7; perhaps TRBD1 as D (6 bases). The CDR3 spans 12 residues. V shed 4 bases and J shed 3 bases, with 8 bases lying between them. From germline, CDR1 is SGHNT and CDR2 YYREEE (reference sequence). The CDR3 nucleotides are TGTGCCAGCAGCCGGGACATCTACGAGCAGTACTTC. Amino acid sequence: CASSRDIYEQYF. The full variable domain, with the rest looked up from reference TRBV5-4 and TRBJ2-7, is ETGVTQSPTHLIKTRGQQVTLRCSSQSGHNTVSWYQQALGQGPQFIFQYYREEENGRGNFPPRFSGLQFPNYSSELNVNALELDDSALYLCASSRDIYEQYFGPGTRLTVT.

The CDR3: CATSRGHSGLNTEAFF. For the CDR3, the DNA is TGTGCCACCAGCAGAGGCCACTCCGGCCTGAACACTGAAGCTTTCTTT. The chain links TRBV15 to TRBJ1-1; unclear D gene. CDR1 and CDR2 from the germline V gene are LNHNV and YYDKDF (reference sequence). The CDR3 runs 16 residues. Between the trimmed V and J ends, which lost 1 base and 0 bases, there was a span of 12 bases.

The V call is TRBV6-5, the J call TRBJ1-2, with a weak D call TRBD1 (5 bases). In germline, CDR1 is MNHEY, CDR2 SVGAGI. Deletions cut 6 bases from V and 7 bases from J, with 18 bases between. The CDR3 spans 14 residues. For the CDR3, the DNA is TGTGCCAGCAGCCCCTCGGGGGAAGCGGGTGGCTACACCTTC. It specifies CASSPSGEAGGYTF.